Listed below are T cell receptor beta chains from one sample, sequenced in a study of CD8+ T cells in alopecia areata. Some clones are missing from TCRdb's copy, which holds only in-frame ones; the method was immunoSEQ multiplex PCR. The sample holds about 64,000 clones; around 44% are singletons and the top ten take just over 50%. Sequencing input: NKG2D-low CD8+ T cells sorted from blood. These receptor sequences come from a human donor with alopecia areata. The CDR3 runs from the conserved cysteine through the conserved F or W. D genes are given only for firm matches. Rows may omit the clone size; those that give it use once, few, many or a size class.

j_gene,d_gene,abundance,v_gene,CDR3nt,CDR3aa
TRBJ1-1,.,.,TRBV19,TGTGCCAGTAGTATAGTCGCCAGGGGAATGAACACTGAAGCTTTCTTT,CASSIVARGMNTEAFF
TRBJ2-7,.,.,TRBV11-2,TGTGCCAGCAGCTTTGCCGTAGACGAGCAGTACTTC,CASSFAVDEQYF
TRBJ1-1,.,few,TRBV7-9,TGTGCCAGCAGCCCTCTATTGACTGAAGCTTTCTTT,CASSPLLTEAFF
TRBJ2-6,.,.,TRBV7-3,TGTGCCAGCAGCCCCGTTCCTTTTCCAGGAAACTCTGGGGCCAACGTCCTGACTTTC,CASSPVPFPGNSGANVLTF
TRBJ2-5,.,.,TRBV27,TGTGCCAGCAGTTTGGGGGGCTCTAAGACCCAGTACTTC,CASSLGGSKTQYF
TRBJ1-1,.,few,TRBV14,TGTGCCAGCAGCCAAGGCACTGAAGCTTTCTTT,CASSQGTEAFF
TRBJ2-1,TRBD2,.,TRBV9,TGTGCCAGCAGCACGAGCGGGGCCGACACCTACAATGAGCAGTTCTTC,CASSTSGADTYNEQFF
TRBJ2-7,.,.,TRBV2,TGTGCCAGCAGCGACTTGTCTTACGAGCAGTACTTC,CASSDLSYEQYF
TRBJ2-5,.,.,TRBV30,TGTGCCTGGAGCGACCTGGGGAGCAGAGAGACCCAGTACTTC,CAWSDLGSRETQYF
TRBJ2-5,.,.,TRBV7-9,TGTGCCAGCAGCCCAGAGCAGGGGCGCCGGGAGACCCAGTACTTC,CASSPEQGRRETQYF
TRBJ2-6,TRBD2,once,TRBV5-4,TGTGCCAGCATCGACTCCCCGGGGGGCTCTGGGGCCAACGTCCTGACTTTC,CASIDSPGGSGANVLTF
TRBJ1-1,.,few,TRBV7-9,TGTGCCAGCAGCCCGAAGGGTAGAGAGGGCACTGAAGCTTTCTTT,CASSPKGREGTEAFF
TRBJ2-7,.,.,TRBV9,TGTGCCAGCAGCGCGCCGGACAGTTACGAGCAGTACTTC,CASSAPDSYEQYF
TRBJ1-2,.,.,TRBV2,TGTGCCAGCAGCGGTCTGTTAGGGGAGCCCCACTATGGCTACACCTTC,CASSGLLGEPHYGYTF
TRBJ1-5,.,few,TRBV28,TGTGCCAGCAGCGCAATTCAGGGTCGCAATCAGCCCCAGCATTTT,CASSAIQGRNQPQHF
TRBJ1-1,TRBD1,.,TRBV27,TGTGCCAGCAGTCCGCGGGACAGGGGATCCACTGAAGCTTTCTTT,CASSPRDRGSTEAFF
TRBJ2-3,.,.,TRBV13,TGTGCCAGCAGCATAGGGGCCAACCTGACGCAGTATTTT,CASSIGANLTQYF
TRBJ1-3,.,.,TRBV18,TGTGCCAGCTCACCGGACGGCAGCTCTGGAAACACCATATATTTT,CASSPDGSSGNTIYF
TRBJ1-2,.,.,TRBV5-1,TGCGCCAGCAGCTTGTTGGGGCAGGGTTCGTATGGCTACACCTTC,CASSLLGQGSYGYTF
TRBJ2-5,.,once,TRBV11-1,TGTGCCAGCAGCTTGGAAGAGACCCAGTACTTC,CASSLEETQYF
TRBJ1-1,TRBD1,.,TRBV5-4,TGTGCCAGCAGCTTCAAGACAGGGGGAGGCGAAGCTTTCTTT,CASSFKTGGGEAFF
TRBJ2-7,TRBD2,.,TRBV5-4,TGTGCCAGCAGCGGGACTAGCGGGAGGAGCTCCTACGAGCAGTACTTC,CASSGTSGRSSYEQYF
TRBJ2-7,TRBD2,.,TRBV27,TGTGCCAGCAGTTGGGGCGGGAGGGCCGCGTACGAGCAGTACTTC,CASSWGGRAAYEQYF
TRBJ2-7,TRBD1,.,TRBV2,TGTGCCAGCAGTGTGTTGGCAGGGGGCAGGTCCTCCTACGAGCAGTACTTC,CASSVLAGGRSSYEQYF